The clone carrying this T cell receptor (beta chain) was seen many times. The antigen is not known. The time point denotes: newly diagnosed GD, antithyroid drugs for less than 3 months. PBMCs were the source of the RNA used for TCR sequencing. The record originates from a study of regulatory T cells in long-lasting Graves disease. Whole-study findings and limits: The persistent group shared 2,500 to 3,000 public clonotypes, more than the approximately 880 shared by new patients. Persistent Graves' patients showed a TCR diversity that was lower than that of newly diagnosed ones.

Through Arm-PCR of CDR3 regions and iRepertoire HTBI primers, TCR beta libraries were built. TCRdb redid the calling of the multiplex PCR reads with MiXCR, one entry per CDR3 protein. The sample shows roughly 500,000 distinct CDR3 sequences, 13% of them seen only once. The sample also formed part of further work on T cells in Graves' hyperthyroidism and ophthalmopathy. From that second work: Newly diagnosed hyperthyroidism, duration under 2 months, in patients aged 18 to 65. Stable hyperthyroidism was told apart from ophthalmopathy by a model built on 13 V-J features.

Sample: peripheral blood mononuclear cells (PBMCs), taken at new diagnosis, from a patient treated with antithyroid drugs. The TCR was taken from a man aged 30-40 years with Graves disease.

The CDR3 loop is CASSESWGPVNYGYTF. DNA for the CDR3: TGTGCCAGCAGTGAATCTTGGGGACCCGTCAACTATGGCTACACCTTC. The chain links TRBV6-1 to TRBJ1-2; D possibly corresponds to TRBD1 (5 bases). Trimming took off 2 bases at V and 2 bases at J, with 15 bases between the two ends. Germline assignment: CDR1 MNHNS and CDR2 SASEGT. This CDR3 spans 16 amino acids.